A single T cell receptor beta chain is shown here with its context. Its antigen remains unidentified. The germline V gene has CDR1 SGDLS and CDR2 YYNGEE. This CDR3 spans 16 amino acids. J lost 2 bases, V lost 3 bases, and 10 bases had no gene match. This sample was taken from a study of cytotoxic CD8 clonotypes in ibrutinib-treated CLL. In the study overall: The study included about a dozen relapsed/refractory and about 16 treatment-naive patients; roughly 17 had IGHV unmutated disease. Across samples, productive templates numbered about 280,000 and productive rearrangements reached over 90,000 on average. Study-level results: Clonality was elevated at ibrutinib response and had returned toward baseline at progression. Clonality correlated strongly with circulating CD8+ T cells and exceeded age-matched healthy donors at baseline.

Profiling relied on immunoSEQ multiplex PCR, and the TCRdb table lists in-frame clones only, not all of them. The top ten hold more than 35% of the sample, which has over 95,000 clones, about 50% seen once. The sequencing here drew on PBMCs, taken after 24 months of ibrutinib treatment. The TCR comes from a human donor with chronic lymphocytic leukemia. The chain recombines TRBV9 with TRBJ2-7, with 8 bases identical to TRBD2. The CDR3 spells CASSDGWSSGAYEQYF. The CDR3 DNA reads TGTGCCAGCAGCGATGGTTGGAGTAGCGGGGCCTACGAGCAGTACTTC.